The 23 T cell receptor beta chains given below trace back to one sample, sequenced in a study of T cell responses to AZD1222 COVID-19 vaccine. Clones were read by immunoSEQ multiplex PCR, and TCRdb kept only the in-frame ones, dropping some. The table shows over 110,000 clones, with 85% to 90% occurring only once. The specimen was peripheral blood, collected 28 days after the second AZD1222 dose. Receptors originate from an adult who received the AZD1222 COVID-19 vaccine.

This rearrangement joins TRBV9 to TRBJ2-1; D could derive from TRBD1 or TRBD2 (5 bases each). The CDR3 has 13 residues. The germline gives CDR1 SGDLS, CDR2 YYNGEE. Trimming cost V 4 bases and J 7 bases, with 12 bases left between them. CDR3 region: CASSSRDLNEQFF. DNA of the CDR3: TGTGCCAGCAGCTCTCGGGACCTTAATGAGCAGTTCTTC.

By sample share, this clone is medium-sized. J is TRBJ2-7 and V is TRBV24-1; TRBD1 matches at 7 bases. CDR3 length: 15 residues. Germline assignment: CDR1 KGHDR and CDR2 SFDVKD. V lost 0 bases, J lost 5 bases, and 6 bases stayed unmatched. CDR3 DNA sequence: TGTGCCACCAGTGATTTGCGAACAGGGGAAGACGAGCAGTACGTC. Protein: CATSDLRTGEDEQYV.

This chain connects TRBV19 to TRBJ2-4; D may be TRBD2 (7 bases). The CDR3 covers 16 residues. Looked up from germline, CDR1 is LNHDA and CDR2 is SQIVND (reference sequence). V lost 4 bases and J 2 bases, leaving 15 bases between the germline ends. The CDR3 region has the DNA TGTGCCAGTAGTAGAGGCGGGGGCCAATCCAAAAACATTCAGTACTTC. Its protein is CASSRGGGQSKNIQYF. Variable domain in full (rest from reference TRBV19 and TRBJ2-4): DGGITQSPKYLFRKEGQNVTLSCEQNLNHDAMYWYRQDPGQGLRLIYYSQIVNDFQKGDIAEGYSVSREKKESFPLTVTSAQKNPTAFYLCASSRGGGQSKNIQYFGAGTRLSVL.

The chain carries TRBV7-3 and TRBJ1-1; D call uncertain. The V end lost 6 bases, the J end lost 1 base, and 9 bases lay between the germline ends. This CDR3 is built from 13 residues. Germline V lookup: CDR1 SGHTA, CDR2 FQGTGA. The CDR3 DNA follows: TGTGCCAGCAGATCACAGCCGAACACTGAAGCTTTCTTT. Its translation: CASRSQPNTEAFF.

V usage is TRBV7-6 and J usage is TRBJ1-6; TRBD1 might be the D (6 bases). The V gene's germline CDR1 is SGHVS and CDR2 FNYEAQ. The CDR3 spans 16 residues. V dropped 5 bases and J dropped 4 bases, with 15 bases sitting between them. CDR3 nucleotides: TGTGCCAGCAGCCTACAAACAGGGCTATATAATTCACCCCTCCACTTT. It specifies CASSLQTGLYNSPLHF.

V usage is TRBV18 and J usage is TRBJ2-1; 10 bases fit TRBD2. V was clipped by 3 bases and J by 6 bases; unmatched bases: 5. Per the germline V gene, CDR1 is KGHSH and CDR2 is LQKENI. There are 15 residues in the CDR3. The CDR3 loop reads CASSPYSGGANEQFF. CDR3 coding DNA: TGTGCCAGCTCACCGTACAGCGGGGGGGCCAATGAGCAGTTCTTC.

This chain links TRBV19 with TRBJ2-3; D perhaps matches TRBD1 (5 bases). V shed 9 bases and J shed 4 bases, with 14 bases lying between them. Germline V gene sequence: CDR1 LNHDA, CDR2 SQIVND (reference sequence). CDR3 length: 13 residues. In DNA form, the CDR3 reads TGTGCCAGCGCTCAGGAAGGGGCAGATACGCAGTATTTT. Protein: CASAQEGADTQYF.

This sequence joins TRBV7-2 and TRBJ2-1; 8 nucleotides line up with TRBD2. The CDR3 is 15 amino acids. Per germline, CDR1 SGHTA and CDR2 FQGNSA. V gave up 5 bases and J gave up 9 bases; unmatched junction bases: 12. The CDR3 protein is CASSQREGRSAEQFF. CDR3 coding DNA: TGTGCCAGCAGCCAACGGGAGGGCCGGAGCGCTGAGCAGTTCTTC.

This clone was found once. The chain joins TRBV7-8 to TRBJ1-3; D is unclear. This CDR3 has 13 residues. The V gene lost 5 bases and the J gene lost 4 bases, with 9 bases spanning the gap. Germline CDR1 and CDR2: SGHVS and FQNEAQ. The CDR3 sequence: CASSTGPGNTIYF. Written as DNA, the CDR3 is TGTGCCAGCAGCACGGGCCCCGGAAACACCATATATTTT.

This chain joins TRBV5-1 and TRBJ1-1; 8 nucleotides match TRBD1. Trimming cost V 0 bases and J 6 bases; bases outside gene matches: 4. This CDR3 has 14 amino acids. The germline V gene has CDR1 SGHRS and CDR2 YFSETQ. The CDR3 loop is CASSLEQGAAEAFF. In nucleotides, the CDR3 is TGCGCCAGCAGCTTGGAGCAGGGGGCGGCTGAAGCTTTCTTT. The full variable domain, in which reference TRBV5-1 and TRBJ1-1 provide the parts outside the CDR3, is KAGVTQTPRYLIKTRGQQVTLSCSPISGHRSVSWYQQTPGQGLQFLFEYFSETQRNKGNFPGRFSGRQFSNSRSEMNVSTLELGDSALYLCASSLEQGAAEAFFGQGTRLTVV.

A single count supports this clone. This rearrangement joins TRBV28 to TRBJ1-4; TRBD1 matches 7 bases. After removal of 3 bases from V and 7 bases from J, the junction contained 8 bases not matched to a gene. The CDR3 covers 15 residues. Germline CDR1 is MDHEN and CDR2 is SYDVKM. The CDR3 protein is CASSLRQGVFEKLFF. CDR3 nucleotide sequence: TGTGCCAGCAGTTTGCGACAGGGCGTTTTTGAAAAACTGTTTTTT. The whole variable domain, filled in from reference TRBV28 and TRBJ1-4, reads DVKVTQSSRYLVKRTGEKVFLECVQDMDHENMFWYRQDPGLGLRLIYFSYDVKMKEKGDIPEGYSVSREKKERFSLILESASTNQTSMYLCASSLRQGVFEKLFFGSGTQLSVL.

The gene calls are TRBV6-6 and TRBJ2-5, with D unresolved. The CDR3 is 13 residues long. With 7 bases removed from V and 0 bases from J, the gap between germline ends came to 9 bases. The V gene's germline CDR1 is MNHNY and CDR2 SVGAGI (reference sequence). CDR3 sequence reads: CASKTVYQETQYF. For the CDR3, the DNA is TGTGCCAGCAAAACGGTGTACCAAGAGACCCAGTACTTC.

The chain has TRBV6-7 and TRBJ1-1, with D possibly being TRBD1 (5 bases). TRBV6-7 qualifies as an ORF whose function is uncertain. V was shortened by 2 bases and J by 3 bases, with 19 bases between the two germline ends. The CDR3 length is 17 residues. Here the CDR3 reads CASSYTKTAVGDTEAFF. DNA for the CDR3: TGTGCCAGCAGTTACACAAAGACAGCAGTCGGAGACACTGAAGCTTTCTTT.

In this sample, this clone is medium-sized. The rearrangement joins TRBV4-3 to TRBJ1-1; D is undetermined. The CDR3 consists of 15 residues. The V gene lost 0 bases and the J gene lost 2 bases, with 10 bases spanning the gap. From germline, CDR1 is LGHNA and CDR2 YSLEER. CDR3 loop: CASSQDWSRNTEAFF. The CDR3 region has the DNA TGCGCCAGCAGCCAAGATTGGAGCCGAAACACTGAAGCTTTCTTT.

This chain uses TRBV7-2 with TRBJ1-2; TRBD1 matches at 9 bases. The junction had 11 bases not matched to a gene; V was cut back by 4 bases and J by 8 bases. CDR1 is SGHTA, CDR2 FQGNSA, per germline. The CDR3 runs to 15 residues. CDR3 sequence (DNA): TGTGCCAGCAGCTCCTACACAGGGGGCCTAGGGGGCTACACCTTC. This codes for CASSSYTGGLGGYTF.

The V and J genes are TRBV5-1 and TRBJ1-6, with D unresolved. The germline V gene encodes CDR1 SGHRS and CDR2 YFSETQ. V lost 1 base, J lost 7 bases, and 12 bases lay in between. CDR3 length: 15 residues. The CDR3 loop reads CASSLTETVNSPLHF. The CDR3 DNA reads TGCGCCAGCAGCTTGACAGAAACGGTAAATTCACCCCTCCACTTT.

The CDR3 loop reads CASSFRGTMNTGELFF. CDR3 nucleotide sequence: TGTGCCAGCAGCTTTCGGGGCACAATGAACACCGGGGAGCTGTTTTTT. This chain connects TRBV5-4 to TRBJ2-2, with D perhaps assigned TRBD1 or TRBD2 (5 bases each). There are 16 residues in the CDR3. V dropped 2 bases and J dropped 1 base, with 12 bases sitting between them. The germline V gene has CDR1 SGHNT and CDR2 YYREEE (reference sequence).

This chain connects TRBV6-1 to TRBJ2-7, with TRBD1 matching over 8 bases. The germline gives CDR1 MNHNS, CDR2 SASEGT. Unmatched junction bases numbered 5, after V lost 1 base and J lost 3 bases. This CDR3 spans 15 amino acids. The CDR3 region has the DNA TGTGCCAGCAGTGAAGGACAGGGGATTTTCTACGAGCAGTACGTC. Its translation is CASSEGQGIFYEQYV.

This rearrangement joins TRBV7-3 to TRBJ2-1; TRBD2 agrees at 11 bases. CDR1 is SGHTA, CDR2 FQGTGA, per germline. The trim removed 4 bases at V and 10 bases at J, leaving 9 bases unmatched. The CDR3 covers 15 residues. CDR3 DNA: TGTGCCAGCAGCTCGGTAGCGGGAGGGGGTAAAGAGCAGTTCTTC. This gives the protein CASSSVAGGGKEQFF.

The chain is built from TRBV28 and TRBJ1-5, with D possibly being TRBD1 (5 bases). In germline, CDR1 is MDHEN, CDR2 SYDVKM. CDR3 length: 16 amino acids. Trimming took off 8 bases at V and 7 bases at J, with 24 bases between the two ends. For the CDR3, the DNA is TGTGCCAGCTCCCCATGGTCGGCGGGAAGGGGCCAGCCCCAGCATTTT. Its translation is CASSPWSAGRGQPQHF.

V and J are TRBV28 and TRBJ2-7, with 10 positions matching TRBD2. The junction had 10 bases not matched to a gene; V was cut back by 5 bases and J by 6 bases. This CDR3 spans 15 amino acids. The germline V gene has CDR1 MDHEN and CDR2 SYDVKM. This CDR3 is CASSASSGSSPEQYF. CDR3 in DNA: TGTGCCAGCAGTGCCTCTAGCGGGAGTTCTCCCGAGCAGTACTTC.

The chain employs TRBV7-9 and TRBJ1-2; TRBD1 matches 7 bases. After removal of 5 bases from V and 2 bases from J, the junction contained 5 bases not matched to a gene. The CDR3 sequence is 14 residues long. The germline CDR1 and CDR2 sequences are SEHNR and FQNEAQ (reference sequence). CDR3 protein: CASSLGQQNYGYTF. CDR3 coding DNA: TGTGCCAGCAGCCTGGGACAGCAAAACTATGGCTACACCTTC. Variable domain in full (rest from reference TRBV7-9 and TRBJ1-2): DTGVSQNPRHKITKRGQNVTFRCDPISEHNRLYWYRQTLGQGPEFLTYFQNEAQLEKSRLLSDRFSAERPKGSFSTLEIQRTEQGDSAMYLCASSLGQQNYGYTFGSGTRLTVV.

This clone was recorded a few times. The rearrangement joins TRBV20-1 to TRBJ2-1; possibly TRBD2 for D (5 bases). Germline CDR1 DFQATT, CDR2 SNEGSKA (reference sequence). The CDR3 covers 13 residues. The germline V and J ends were trimmed by 3 bases and 13 bases, with 19 bases remaining between them. The CDR3 sequence: CSASQVEGSVQFF. DNA of the CDR3: TGCAGTGCTAGTCAGGTCGAGGGATCAGTTCAGTTCTTC.